This T cell receptor (beta chain) was identified during a study of somatic mutations in cytotoxic T cells in rheumatoid arthritis. For this clone: The antigen is not known.

Broader study findings: There was no significant difference in CD8+ T-cell clonality between rheumatoid arthritis patients and age-matched healthy controls. With about 60 patients examined, roughly eight had a largest CD8+ clone exceeding 20% of CD8+ cells.

Some clones are missing from TCRdb's copy, which holds only in-frame ones; the method was immunoSEQ multiplex PCR. Of more than 15,000 clones in the sample, over 65% are singletons; the top ten hold about 5%. The sample comprised CD8+ T cells sorted from blood. This sequence was found in a man aged 60 to 69 in good health.

The CDR3 spells CAISGLNEKLFF. For the CDR3, the DNA is TGTGCCATCAGTGGGCTCAACGAAAAACTGTTTTTT. The chain combines TRBV10-3 with TRBJ1-4; D gene uncertain. The germline CDR1 and CDR2 sequences are ENHRY and SYGVKD. Trimming shortened V by 4 bases and J by 8 bases, and 8 bases separated the two germline ends. The CDR3 runs 12 residues.